What follows are 25 T cell receptor beta chains derived from one specimen sequenced in a study of blood T cell repertoires in COVID-19. Repertoires were generated with immunoSEQ multiplex PCR, while TCRdb's copy carries only in-frame clones and drops some. The sample holds over 300,000 clones; about 83% are singletons and the top ten take 1.5% to 2%. Material for sequencing was peripheral blood. These receptors all stem from a woman in her forties or fifties with acute or convalescent COVID-19.

The genes are TRBV28 and TRBJ2-1, with TRBD1 identical over 11 bases. This CDR3 has 14 residues. CDR1 is MDHEN and CDR2 is SYDVKM in the germline V gene. V trimming: 8 bases; J trimming: 4 bases; junction bases outside the gene matches: 4. The CDR3 reads CASSGTGGYNEQFF. The CDR3 region has the DNA TGTGCCAGCTCTGGGACAGGGGGTTACAATGAGCAGTTCTTC.

The V and J genes are TRBV28 and TRBJ1-2; D is ambiguous. CDR1 MDHEN and CDR2 SYDVKM come from the germline V gene. This CDR3 spans 14 amino acids. V lost 7 bases, J lost 0 bases, and 12 bases lay in between. The CDR3 coding sequence is TGTGCCAGCAACGATCCGCGTGCTAACTATGGCTACACCTTC. Translation: CASNDPRANYGYTF.

The J gene is TRBJ1-2, the V gene TRBV6-5; no clear D gene. Looked up from germline, CDR1 is MNHEY and CDR2 is SVGAGI. CDR3 length: 12 residues. V lost 7 bases, J lost 1 base, and 7 bases lay in between. CDR3 nucleotides: TGTGCCAGCATTAGTGGTAACTATGGCTACACCTTC. Its protein product is CASISGNYGYTF.

V gene TRBV28 combines with J gene TRBJ1-1, with TRBD1 matching 7 bases. The CDR3 contains 14 residues. Germline CDR1 is MDHEN and CDR2 is SYDVKM. The V and J ends lost 5 bases and 0 bases, in that order; junction bases with no gene match: 3. The CDR3 DNA sequence: TGTGCCAGCAGTCCTGGGACAGTGAACACTGAAGCTTTCTTT. Residues: CASSPGTVNTEAFF.

The V call is TRBV7-6, the J call TRBJ2-7; TRBD2 aligns across 8 bases. The CDR3 loop spans 16 amino acids. Trimming cost V 5 bases and J 5 bases; bases outside gene matches: 14. CDR1 and CDR2 (germline): SGHVS, FNYEAQ. The CDR3 loop reads CASSRLGSGRGNEQYF. DNA of the CDR3: TGTGCCAGCAGCCGCCTGGGGAGCGGGAGAGGCAACGAGCAGTACTTC.

The gene calls are TRBV9 and TRBJ2-3, with 9 bases fitting TRBD2. The CDR3 contains 15 residues. Germline lookup yields CDR1 SGDLS and CDR2 YYNGEE. The V segment lost 2 bases and the J segment 2 bases; nucleotides outside the gene matches: 3. CDR3 nucleotide sequence: TGTGCCAGCAGCGTCAGCGGGAGGCCCACAGATACGCAGTATTTT. Its protein product is CASSVSGRPTDTQYF.

The genes are TRBV19 and TRBJ2-2; 8 nucleotides agree with TRBD1. The CDR3 contains 17 residues. Germline V CDR1 and CDR2: LNHDA, SQIVND (reference sequence). V was clipped by 3 bases and J by 6 bases; unmatched bases: 12. CDR3 region: CASSIKKGTGLAGELFF. The CDR3 coding sequence is TGTGCCAGTAGTATTAAAAAGGGGACAGGACTCGCCGGGGAGCTGTTTTTT.

The rearrangement joins TRBV11-2 to TRBJ2-3; no firm D call. Germline CDR1 and CDR2: SGHAT and FQNNGV. The V end was cut by 6 bases, the J end by 0 bases, with 7 bases between. This CDR3 region has 13 residues. DNA for the CDR3: TGTGCCAGCAGAGCCGCGAGCACAGATACGCAGTATTTT. This translates into CASRAASTDTQYF.

The J gene is TRBJ2-2, the V gene TRBV27; 10 nucleotides agree with TRBD2. Germline loops: CDR1 MNHEY, CDR2 SMNVEV (reference sequence). After removal of 5 bases from V and 0 bases from J, the junction contained 9 bases not matched to a gene. The CDR3 loop spans 18 amino acids. The CDR3 DNA sequence: TGTGCCAGCAGTCGCCGTACTAGCGGGACTTCGAACACCGGGGAGCTGTTTTTT. It specifies CASSRRTSGTSNTGELFF.

The V gene is TRBV7-8, the J gene TRBJ1-1; TRBD1 matches 8 bases. J lost 5 bases, V lost 3 bases, and 5 bases had no gene match. The CDR3 loop spans 14 amino acids. CDR1 SGHVS and CDR2 FQNEAQ come from the germline V gene. The CDR3 DNA sequence: TGTGCCAGCAGCTTGGGCAGGGGGCTAACTGAAGCTTTCTTT. This sequence encodes CASSLGRGLTEAFF.

The chain recombines TRBV20-1 with TRBJ2-5; TRBD2 is a possible D gene (5 bases). V was pared by 3 bases and J by 4 bases, with 9 bases between. CDR1 and CDR2 from the germline V gene are DFQATT and SNEGSKA (reference sequence). This CDR3 contains 12 residues. This CDR3 reads CSASPSRETQYF. DNA for the CDR3: TGCAGTGCTAGTCCTAGCCGAGAGACCCAGTACTTC.

The chain couples TRBV5-1 to TRBJ2-5, with a possible D match to TRBD2 (5 bases). CDR1 SGHRS and CDR2 YFSETQ come from the germline V gene. V shed 6 bases and J shed 1 base, with 10 bases lying between them. CDR3 length: 13 residues. CDR3 in amino acids: CASKRGIQETQYF. The CDR3 DNA reads as TGCGCCAGCAAACGGGGAATCCAAGAGACCCAGTACTTC.

This clone was seen more than once but under ten times. The rearrangement links TRBV11-3 to TRBJ2-3, with 9 bases aligning to TRBD2. J gave up 5 bases and V 5 bases, and 11 bases lay outside the gene matches. The V gene's germline CDR1 is SGHNT and CDR2 YENEEA. The CDR3 runs 16 residues. CDR3 sequence reads: CASSPGLAWKEDTQYF. CDR3 DNA: TGTGCCAGCAGCCCCGGACTAGCGTGGAAAGAAGATACGCAGTATTTT.

The chain is built from TRBV9 and TRBJ1-1, with 9 bases matching TRBD1. CDR3 length: 15 residues. Germline V gene lookup returns CDR1 SGDLS and CDR2 YYNGEE. V dropped 3 bases and J dropped 0; count of bases not matched to a gene: 3. The CDR3 coding sequence is TGTGCCAGCAGCGCAACAGGGGGCATGAACACTGAAGCTTTCTTT. Its translation is CASSATGGMNTEAFF. Together with reference TRBV9 and TRBJ1-1, the CDR3 gives the full variable domain: DSGVTQTPKHLITATGQRVTLRCSPRSGDLSVYWYQQSLDQGLQFLIQYYNGEERAKGNILERFSAQQFPDLHSELNLSSLELGDSALYFCASSATGGMNTEAFFGQGTRLTVV.

This clone came up once. CDR3 loop: CASSLMTGGASEAFF. The CDR3 region has the DNA TGTGCCAGCAGCCTCATGACAGGGGGCGCGTCTGAAGCTTTCTTT. The chain combines TRBV7-2 with TRBJ1-1; 10 bases match TRBD1. The junction had 9 bases not matched to a gene; V was cut back by 5 bases and J by 6 bases. Looked up from germline, CDR1 is SGHTA and CDR2 is FQGNSA. This CDR3 spans 15 amino acids. Full variable domain (outside the CDR3, taken from reference TRBV7-2 and TRBJ1-1): GAGVSQSPSNKVTEKGKDVELRCDPISGHTALYWYRQSLGQGLEFLIYFQGNSAPDKSGLPSDRFSAERTGGSVSTLTIQRTQQEDSAVYLCASSLMTGGASEAFFGQGTRLTVV.

The J gene is TRBJ1-2, the V gene TRBV5-6, with 8 positions matching TRBD1. V trimming: 5 bases; J trimming: 3 bases; junction bases outside the gene matches: 9. The CDR3 is made up of 15 amino acids. CDR1 is SGHDT, CDR2 YYEEEE, per germline. CDR3 DNA sequence: TGTGCCAGCAGGCACCGTGGACAGGGAGACTATGGCTACACCTTC. Protein product: CASRHRGQGDYGYTF.

V gene TRBV28 combines with J gene TRBJ1-5; weak D call: TRBD1 (6 bases). This CDR3 comprises 14 residues. The V gene's germline CDR1 is MDHEN and CDR2 SYDVKM. The V gene lost 3 bases and the J gene lost 3 bases, with 9 bases spanning the gap. CDR3 in amino acids: CASSFGTNNQPQHF. The CDR3 region has the DNA TGTGCCAGCAGTTTTGGGACAAACAATCAGCCCCAGCATTTT.

This chain connects TRBV27 to TRBJ2-3; no clear D gene. V gave up 1 base and J gave up 0 bases, with 8 bases separating them. Germline V gene lookup returns CDR1 MNHEY and CDR2 SMNVEV (reference sequence). The CDR3 consists of 15 residues. The CDR3, as DNA: TGTGCCAGCAGTTTATTTAGTGATAGCACAGATACGCAGTATTTT. It yields the protein CASSLFSDSTDTQYF.

V gene TRBV15 combines with J gene TRBJ2-2; 9 bases are shared with TRBD1. Germline loops: CDR1 LNHNV, CDR2 YYDKDF (reference sequence). Trimming at V came to 5 bases and at J to 6 bases, leaving 13 bases not matched to a gene. CDR3 length: 17 amino acids. For the CDR3, the DNA is TGTGCCACCAGCGGGGAACCGGGACAGGGTGGTGCCGGGGAGCTGTTTTTT. Translated, it gives CATSGEPGQGGAGELFF. Complete variable domain (other parts from reference TRBV15 and TRBJ2-2): DAMVIQNPRYQVTQFGKPVTLSCSQTLNHNVMYWYQQKSSQAPKLLFHYYDKDFNNEADTPDNFQSRRPNTSFCFLDIRSPGLGDTAMYLCATSGEPGQGGAGELFFGEGSRLTVL.

This clone was observed a handful of times. The rearrangement uses TRBV2 and TRBJ2-3, with D possibly matching TRBD2 (5 bases). Trimming cost V 3 bases and J 2 bases, with 18 bases left between them. The CDR3 covers 17 residues. From germline, CDR1 is SNHLY and CDR2 FYNNEI. For the CDR3, the DNA is TGTGCCAGCAGTGATACCGGTAGAGGGCAAGACACAGATACGCAGTATTTT. Translated: CASSDTGRGQDTDTQYF.

The chain couples TRBV7-2 to TRBJ2-5; 8 bases are a match to TRBD2. Germline CDR1 is SGHTA and CDR2 is FQGNSA. CDR3 length: 13 amino acids. With V trimmed by 3 bases and J by 4 bases, 1 base remained unmatched. The CDR3 DNA reads TGTGCCAGCAGCTTCGGGAGGGCAGAGACCCAGTACTTC. This gives the protein CASSFGRAETQYF. Complete variable domain (other parts from reference TRBV7-2 and TRBJ2-5): GAGVSQSPSNKVTEKGKDVELRCDPISGHTALYWYRQSLGQGLEFLIYFQGNSAPDKSGLPSDRFSAERTGGSVSTLTIQRTQQEDSAVYLCASSFGRAETQYFGPGTRLLVL.

V and J are TRBV18 and TRBJ1-1; 9 bases map to TRBD1. V dropped 6 bases and J dropped 6; count of bases not matched to a gene: 11. The CDR3 spans 15 residues. Germline CDR1 reads KGHSH; CDR2 reads LQKENI. In DNA form, the CDR3 reads TGTGCCAGCTCCCCCTCTGGACAGGGGAGGTCTGAAGCTTTCTTT. Translating gives CASSPSGQGRSEAFF.

This chain connects TRBV5-8 to TRBJ2-4; D perhaps matches TRBD2 (5 bases). This CDR3 contains 9 residues. The ends were cut back, 6 bases at V and 14 bases at J, with 9 bases in the middle. Germline CDR1 reads SGHTS; CDR2 reads YDEGEE. CDR3 in amino acids: CASTTGEYF. Here the CDR3 DNA reads TGTGCCAGCACCACCGGGGAGTACTTC.

The chain carries TRBV19 and TRBJ1-2; D perhaps matches TRBD1 (5 bases). Per germline, CDR1 LNHDA and CDR2 SQIVND (reference sequence). The CDR3 consists of 15 residues. Deletions cut 1 base from V and 2 bases from J, with 11 bases between. CDR3 region: CASSIVDSPNYGYTF. CDR3 nucleotide sequence: TGTGCCAGTAGTATAGTCGACAGCCCAAACTATGGCTACACCTTC.

The chain combines TRBV15 with TRBJ1-2; 11 bases align to TRBD1. Germline lookup yields CDR1 LNHNV and CDR2 YYDKDF (reference sequence). Losses at the gene ends were 0 bases for V and 3 bases for J; bases not matched to a gene: 12. The CDR3 consists of 19 residues. The CDR3: CATSRDGAGQGAEYYGYTF. The CDR3 nucleotides are TGTGCCACCAGCAGAGATGGTGCCGGACAGGGGGCGGAATACTATGGCTACACCTTC.